This is a list of T cell receptor beta chains from one sample in a study of blood T cell repertoires in COVID-19. Some clones are missing from TCRdb's copy, which holds only in-frame ones; the method was immunoSEQ multiplex PCR. The sample lists some 220,000 clones; 84% were seen once. Sequencing input: peripheral blood. Receptor source: a woman in her 30s who had recovered from COVID-19. The CDR3 runs from the conserved cysteine through the conserved F or W. The order of the fields is V gene, D gene, J gene, clone size, CDR3 protein, CDR3 DNA. D genes are given only for firm matches. Expanded clones get a size class; other rows say once, few or many, or leave the size out.

TRBV19	TRBD2	TRBJ2-5	.	CASSSGLAGLRGETQYF	TGTGCCAGTAGCTCTGGACTAGCGGGCCTACGTGGGGAGACCCAGTACTTC
TRBV6-6	TRBD2	TRBJ2-1	.	CASSSLSGIGDEQFF	TGTGCCAGCAGTTCCCTGAGCGGGATAGGGGATGAGCAGTTCTTC
TRBV5-6	TRBD1	TRBJ1-4	.	CASSLVRTGELFF	TGTGCCAGCAGCTTGGTGCGGACAGGGGAACTGTTTTTT
TRBV6-5	.	TRBJ2-5	.	CASTPRQETQYF	TGTGCCAGCACGCCTCGGCAAGAGACCCAGTACTTC
TRBV12-5	.	TRBJ1-3	.	CASGLPTSFSGNTIYF	TGTGCTAGTGGTTTGCCTACTTCTTTCTCTGGAAACACCATATATTTT
TRBV14	TRBD2	TRBJ2-1	.	CASSQGRTSLWEQFF	TGTGCCAGCAGCCAAGGGAGGACTAGCCTTTGGGAGCAGTTCTTC
TRBV28	TRBD1	TRBJ2-2	.	CASSPGDRGLTGELFF	TGTGCCAGCAGTCCCGGGGACAGGGGGCTCACCGGGGAGCTGTTTTTT
TRBV5-1	TRBD2	TRBJ2-2	.	CASSYLAGDQTGELFF	TGCGCCAGCAGCTATCTAGCGGGAGATCAAACCGGGGAGCTGTTTTTT
TRBV5-1	TRBD2	TRBJ2-1	few	CASSFLAGGHNEQFF	TGCGCCAGCAGCTTCCTAGCGGGGGGGCACAATGAGCAGTTCTTC
TRBV28	TRBD1	TRBJ1-5	.	CASSGNTGGSAEPQHF	TGTGCCAGCAGCGGGAACACAGGGGGCTCGGCGGAGCCCCAGCATTTT
TRBV6-6	.	TRBJ1-3	.	CASSYFGFSGNTIYF	TGTGCCAGCAGTTACTTCGGGTTTTCTGGAAACACCATATATTTT
TRBV9	.	TRBJ2-7	few	CASSVAGIGEQYF	TGTGCCAGCAGCGTAGCCGGGATCGGCGAGCAGTACTTC
TRBV5-1	TRBD1	TRBJ2-1	once	CASSLAGTGVGEQFF	TGCGCCAGCAGCTTGGCCGGGACAGGGGTAGGGGAGCAGTTCTTC
TRBV7-3	.	TRBJ2-7	.	CASSLDGESYEQYF	TGTGCCAGCAGCTTGGATGGAGAGTCCTACGAGCAGTACTTC
TRBV5-1	TRBD1	TRBJ1-5	.	CASSLTGGQGRPQHF	TGCGCCAGCAGCCTCACAGGGGGGCAGGGTCGGCCCCAGCATTTT
TRBV29-1	TRBD1	TRBJ2-7	.	CIGTEYDEQYF	TGCATCGGGACAGAATATGACGAGCAGTACTTC
TRBV3-1/TRBV3-2	TRBD1	TRBJ1-6	.	CASSQDRDRGPDSPLHF	TGTGCCAGCAGCCAAGATCGGGACAGGGGGCCTGATTCACCCCTCCACTTT
TRBV27	.	TRBJ1-6	.	CASTGIPVYNSPLHF	TGTGCCAGCACAGGCATTCCAGTCTATAATTCACCCCTCCACTTT
TRBV10-3	.	TRBJ1-1	few	CAISESQGRNTEAFF	TGTGCCATCAGTGAGTCTCAGGGGCGCAACACTGAAGCTTTCTTT
TRBV6-5	TRBD1	TRBJ1-6	.	CASSLGDRGNSPLHF	TGTGCCAGCAGCCTCGGGGACAGGGGGAATTCACCCCTCCACTTT
TRBV28	TRBD2	TRBJ2-7	.	CASRTPGLAREQYF	TGTGCCAGCAGAACTCCGGGACTAGCGAGGGAGCAGTACTTC
TRBV9	.	TRBJ2-5	.	CASSSKETQYF	TGTGCCAGCAGTTCCAAAGAGACCCAGTACTTC
TRBV27	.	TRBJ2-2	.	CASRGAGFGTGELFF	TGTGCCAGCAGGGGGGCCGGGTTCGGGACCGGGGAGCTGTTTTTT
TRBV19	.	TRBJ1-1	.	CASSRAAMNTEAFF	TGTGCCAGTAGTAGGGCTGCGATGAACACTGAAGCTTTCTTT
TRBV14	TRBD1	TRBJ1-2	.	CASSQGGQGIYGYTF	TGTGCCAGCAGCCAAGGGGGACAGGGCATATATGGCTACACCTTC
TRBV9	TRBD2	TRBJ2-7	.	CASSQGLAGAQSYEQYF	TGTGCCAGCAGCCAGGGACTAGCGGGGGCCCAGTCCTACGAGCAGTACTTC